This T cell receptor (beta chain) came from a study of cytomegalovirus exposure and HLA in healthy donors. General study findings and limits: Solely CMV serostatus was available to characterize immune exposure. In all likelihood, a cluster of highly shared sequence variants was a sequencing artifact.

About this clone: The antigen is undetermined.

The PCR was carried out with 60 Vbeta primers and 13 Jbeta primers. Clones were read by immunoSEQ multiplex PCR, and TCRdb kept only the in-frame ones, dropping some. The profile shows over 80,000 clones, about four fifths of them singletons. Germline loops: CDR1 MNHNS, CDR2 SASEGT. There are 15 residues in the CDR3. The ends were cut back, 4 bases at V and 1 base at J, with 8 bases in the middle. The chain has TRBV6-1 and TRBJ2-6; possible D gene TRBD2, 6 bases. The specimen was PBMCs. This receptor was obtained from a man aged 40-50 years in good health and CMV-seropositive. CDR3 bases: TGTGCCAGCAGTGCGGGACTTTCTGGGGCCAACGTCCTGACTTTC. Protein product: CASSAGLSGANVLTF.